The entry below describes one T cell receptor (beta chain). What it recognizes is unknown. In the study's own analysis: The study's classifier, a distant-metastasis tool for papillary thyroid cancer, was built using CDR3 differences across clinicopathological groups. TCRdb re-processed the PCR reads through MiXCR. The V and J calls were not made by the authors but by TCRdb's processing. In the table there are 39,000 or so clones, over 40% of which are singletons. The record originates from a study of metastatic and nonmetastatic thyroid tumors. Study-level background: Patients with malignant and benign thyroid disease provided blood and tumor or nodule tissue, whose repertoires were compared. Study-level findings and limits: Benign nodules were reported to have significantly lower TCR beta diversity than malignant thyroid tumors, in blood and tumor.

The length of the CDR3 is 15 residues. The germline V gene encodes CDR1 MGHRA and CDR2 YSYEKL. V lost 8 bases and J 3 bases, leaving 20 bases between the germline ends. Patients underwent thyroid surgery, and none had received any treatment before it. The V gene is TRBV4-1, the J gene TRBJ2-7; possibly TRBD1 or TRBD2 for D (5 bases each). The receptor's source is a male donor with papillary thyroid cancer or a benign thyroid nodule (not recorded which). Some clones in this sample may be carry-over from other donors' samples. The sample taken for sequencing was tumor tissue. The CDR3 bases are TGCGCCAGCTCTCCCGGGACCGTCGTAAGCTACGAGCAGTACTTC. It is translated as CASSPGTVVSYEQYF.